The next 2 T cell receptor beta chains were all read from a single sample in a study of OX40 agonist ivuxolimab in advanced cancers. The assay was immunoSEQ multiplex PCR, and TCRdb's table has in-frame clones only and misses some. The top ten clones hold approximately 0.3% of a sample with approximately 160,000 clones, 90% to 95% of them seen once. This specimen was CD4+ or CD8+ T cells sorted from blood, taken in a trial of the OX40 agonist ivuxolimab. The origin of the receptors is an adult with an advanced solid tumor such as melanoma, head and neck, liver or kidney cancer.

The chain links TRBV6-5 to TRBJ1-5, with 9 bases matching TRBD1. This CDR3 has 14 residues. Germline V gives CDR1 MNHEY, CDR2 SVGAGI. V gave up 6 bases and J gave up 7 bases; unmatched junction bases: 7. The CDR3 protein is CASRTGGKGQPQHF. The CDR3 region has the DNA TGTGCCAGCAGGACAGGGGGTAAAGGACAGCCCCAGCATTTT.

This clone was seen a handful of times. This chain links TRBV4-1 with TRBJ1-4; no definite D call. This CDR3 region has 11 residues. CDR1 and CDR2 from the germline V gene are MGHRA and YSYEKL. The germline V and J ends were trimmed by 2 bases and 13 bases, with 8 bases remaining between them. In DNA, the CDR3 is TGCGCCAGCAGCCAACGGGGTAGACTGTTTTTT. It encodes CASSQRGRLFF.